This T cell receptor (beta chain) was profiled in a study of blood T cell repertoires in COVID-19. This clone was detected only once. V dropped 4 bases and J dropped 0; count of bases not matched to a gene: 2. CDR3 length: 14 residues. From germline, CDR1 is GTSNPN and CDR2 SVGIG (reference sequence). Original methodology: By means of reference gene primer amplification, nucleated cell counts were estimated. Measured with immunoSEQ multiplex PCR; TCRdb has only the in-frame clones, and not every one. The DNA was the basis for D and trimming; V, J and clone size are from that table. The table lists about 29,000 clones, around nine tenths of them singletons.

Sequencing used peripheral blood. The receptor was derived from a man between 65 and 85 years old with active COVID-19. The chain links TRBV30 to TRBJ2-3; 9 nucleotides align to TRBD2. For the CDR3, the DNA is TGTGCCTGGACTAGCGGGGTTAGCACAGATACGCAGTATTTT. Translating gives CAWTSGVSTDTQYF.